This entry is about one TCR beta chain. The antigen remains unidentified. The data derive from a study of OX40 agonist ivuxolimab in advanced cancers. Baseline was the first blood sampling point, followed by cycle 4 day 1 and cycle 7 day 1. Whole-study findings and limits: Both blood CD4+ and CD8+ T cells showed clonal growth by week 6 at 0.1 to 3.0 mg/kg. Partial responders dosed at 0.1-3.0 mg/kg displayed clonal expansion ranking among the lowest. On average, CD8+ T cells had more expanded clones than CD4+.

TCRdb keeps only in-frame clones here, not all; method: immunoSEQ multiplex PCR. The sample shows tens of thousands of clones, approximately 84% of them seen only once. With 3 bases removed from V and 6 bases from J, the gap between germline ends came to 17 bases. This CDR3 spans 15 amino acids. CDR1 and CDR2 (germline): KGHSH, LQKENI. The source is an adult with an advanced solid tumor such as melanoma, head and neck, liver or kidney cancer. Sequenced here: CD4+ or CD8+ T cells sorted from blood, sampled in a trial of the OX40 agonist ivuxolimab. This chain connects TRBV18 to TRBJ1-2; D is uncertain. For the CDR3, the DNA is TGTGCCAGCTCACCGCAAAGGGAAACCCTAAATGGCTACACCTTC. Amino acid sequence: CASSPQRETLNGYTF.